Below, 14 T cell receptor beta chains from the same sample are listed, as sequenced in a study of blood T cell repertoires in COVID-19. Sequencing was performed with immunoSEQ multiplex PCR; in TCRdb, only in-frame clones are kept and a portion is missing. This sample has about 130,000 clones, with around 86% found just once. Input material: peripheral blood. All receptors derive from a woman between 45 and 60 years old who had recovered from COVID-19.

Note on this clone: A much larger clone is a single base away; this may be a read error. V and J are TRBV2 and TRBJ1-1; possible D gene TRBD1, 5 bases. The CDR3 runs 12 residues. Germline V lookup: CDR1 SNHLY, CDR2 FYNNEI. V lost 5 bases and J lost 4, with 8 bases in between. The CDR3 loop is CASSLRGTEAFF. The CDR3 DNA sequence: TGTGCCAGCAGTTTAAGGGGCACTGAAGCTTTCTTT.

The CDR3 DNA is TGCGCCAGCAGTCAAGCACAGGGTCAGCCCCAGCATTTT. The encoded protein is CASSQAQGQPQHF. This sequence joins TRBV23-1 and TRBJ1-5; possible D gene TRBD1, 6 bases. TRBV23-1 is known as an ORF, though its function is uncertain. V lost 2 bases and J 6 bases, leaving 8 bases between the germline ends. CDR3 size: 13 residues.

V gene TRBV9 combines with J gene TRBJ2-5; 8 bases are shared with TRBD1. The CDR3 has 15 residues. Germline V CDR1 and CDR2: SGDLS, YYNGEE. V lost 3 bases and J lost 3; bases outside the gene matches: 7. The CDR3 DNA is TGTGCCAGCAGCGCGCGGACAGGGCAGAAAGAGACCCAGTACTTC. This gives the protein CASSARTGQKETQYF.

This chain connects TRBV6-5 to TRBJ2-7; D is perhaps TRBD1 (6 bases). Germline V gene sequence: CDR1 MNHEY, CDR2 SVGAGI. Trimming cost V 7 bases and J 2 bases, with 18 bases left between them. The CDR3 totals 15 residues. For the CDR3, the DNA is TGTGCCAGCAAGGTTGGGACACCTGCCCCCTACGAGCAGTACTTC. It specifies CASKVGTPAPYEQYF.

The rearrangement links TRBV7-9 to TRBJ2-1; a possible D gene is TRBD2 (7 bases). The CDR3 length is 16 residues. Trimming took off 4 bases at V and 3 bases at J, with 16 bases between the two ends. Germline values: CDR1 SEHNR, CDR2 FQNEAQ (reference sequence). The CDR3 loop reads CASSSSRGEGYNEQFF. As DNA, the CDR3 is TGTGCCAGCAGCTCTTCGAGGGGGGAGGGCTACAATGAGCAGTTCTTC.

This clone came up a few times. The gene calls are TRBV6-1 and TRBJ1-5; TRBD1 matches 10 bases. V lost 1 base and J lost 4; bases outside the gene matches: 10. This CDR3 has 18 amino acids. Germline V gene sequence: CDR1 MNHNS, CDR2 SASEGT. The CDR3 spells CASSEVGPDRGGNQPQHF. The CDR3 DNA reads as TGTGCCAGCAGTGAAGTCGGACCGGACAGGGGGGGGAATCAGCCCCAGCATTTT.

The gene calls are TRBV7-8 and TRBJ1-2; 8 positions agree with TRBD1. The CDR3 loop spans 15 amino acids. With V trimmed by 7 bases and J by 4 bases, 11 bases remained unmatched. The germline gives CDR1 SGHVS, CDR2 FQNEAQ. The CDR3 sequence is CASTTYTGGIYGYTF. The CDR3 DNA sequence: TGTGCCAGCACCACGTATACAGGGGGGATCTATGGCTACACCTTC.

This clone was picked up one time. The V and J genes are TRBV7-8 and TRBJ1-6; possible D gene TRBD1, 5 bases. This CDR3 has 13 amino acids. Germline lookup yields CDR1 SGHVS and CDR2 FQNEAQ. V lost 3 bases and J 5 bases, leaving 5 bases between the germline ends. In nucleotides, the CDR3 is TGTGCCAGCAGCTTGGGGCATAATTCACCCCTCCACTTT. Its protein is CASSLGHNSPLHF.

The V and J genes are TRBV29-1 and TRBJ2-5; D unclear. V lost 7 bases to trimming and J lost 5 bases, with 20 bases between them. Germline lookup yields CDR1 SQVTM and CDR2 ANQGSEA. CDR3 length: 14 residues. CDR3 DNA sequence: TGCAGCGCCGGCCCTTCAGTGGGCTCGGAGACCCAGTACTTC. This codes for CSAGPSVGSETQYF.

In this sample, this clone turned up a few times. The rearrangement joins TRBV7-2 to TRBJ2-7; D call uncertain. This CDR3 is 14 amino acids long. Per the germline V gene, CDR1 is SGHTA and CDR2 is FQGNSA. Trimming cost V 1 base and J 0 bases, with 7 bases left between them. The CDR3 region has the DNA TGTGCCAGCAGCTTAGATCACAGCTCCTACGAGCAGTACTTC. This sequence encodes CASSLDHSSYEQYF.

Many counts were recorded for this clone. The rearrangement uses TRBV6-1 and TRBJ1-1; D is unresolved. The CDR3 covers 15 residues. From germline, CDR1 is MNHNS and CDR2 SASEGT. V lost 1 base to trimming and J lost 4 bases, with 13 bases between them. CDR3 in DNA: TGTGCCAGCAGTGAAGTTGGAGGGTTGAGCACTGAAGCTTTCTTT. Its protein is CASSEVGGLSTEAFF.

The V call is TRBV6-5, the J call TRBJ2-7; maybe TRBD1 (5 bases). V was trimmed by 6 bases and J by 6 bases, leaving 18 bases between them. Germline CDR1 is MNHEY and CDR2 is SVGAGI. The CDR3 extends over 14 amino acids. Written as DNA, the CDR3 is TGTGCCAGCAGGATATCCCCGATGGGGCCCGAGCAGTACTTC. Amino acids: CASRISPMGPEQYF.

The chain recombines TRBV15 with TRBJ2-3; no clear D. CDR3 length: 13 amino acids. The germline V and J ends were trimmed by 0 bases and 6 bases, with 7 bases remaining between them. Germline assignment: CDR1 LNHNV and CDR2 YYDKDF (reference sequence). CDR3 in DNA: TGTGCCACCAGCAGAGAGCGTTGGGATACGCAGTATTTT. It encodes CATSRERWDTQYF.

The rearrangement uses TRBV5-4 and TRBJ2-5, with D unresolved. CDR1 SGHNT and CDR2 YYREEE come from the germline V gene (reference sequence). V was pared by 2 bases and J by 2 bases, with 7 bases between. This CDR3 contains 13 residues. The CDR3 is CASSFPGQETQYF. CDR3 in DNA: TGTGCCAGCAGCTTCCCGGGTCAAGAGACCCAGTACTTC.